These T cell receptor beta chains were read from a single sample in a study of OX40 agonist ivuxolimab in advanced cancers. Produced via immunoSEQ multiplex PCR; TCRdb's table is partial and in-frame only. The sample lists about 26,000 clones, 79% seen once, with 25% in the top ten. The sample in question was CD4+ or CD8+ T cells sorted from blood, obtained in a trial of the OX40 agonist ivuxolimab. Receptor source: an adult with an advanced solid tumor such as melanoma, head and neck, liver or kidney cancer. Both conserved end residues are part of each CDR3. Each record gives: D gene, J gene, V gene, clone size, CDR3 protein, CDR3 DNA. A D gene is named only where the DNA matches it firmly. Only some rows state a clone size, as once, few, many or a class for expanded clones.

>TRBD2|TRBJ2-7|TRBV2|NA
CASILAGVTEQYF
TGTGCCAGCATCCTAGCGGGGGTCACCGAGCAGTACTTC
>NA|TRBJ2-1|TRBV11-3|NA
CASSFSYNEQFF
TGTGCCAGCAGCTTCTCCTACAATGAGCAGTTCTTC
>TRBD2|TRBJ2-1|TRBV9|NA
CASSVDKRTSGTAEQFF
TGTGCCAGCAGCGTAGATAAGAGGACTAGCGGGACGGCTGAGCAGTTCTTC
>TRBD2|TRBJ2-1|TRBV7-3|NA
CASSTGTSGSRNEQFF
TGTGCCAGCAGCACCGGGACTAGCGGGAGTCGGAATGAGCAGTTCTTC
>NA|TRBJ1-1|TRBV5-1|NA
CASSLGMGTEAFF
TGCGCCAGCAGCTTGGGTATGGGGACTGAAGCTTTCTTT
>NA|TRBJ1-4|TRBV6-1|NA
CASSVSGGDEKLFF
TGTGCCAGCAGTGTTTCGGGGGGCGATGAAAAACTGTTTTTT
>NA|TRBJ2-7|TRBV9|NA
CASSEGNSYEQYF
TGTGCCAGCAGCGAGGGAAACTCCTACGAGCAGTACTTC
>NA|TRBJ2-7|TRBV7-6|NA
CASSSLASGSEQYF
TGTGCCAGCAGCAGCCTAGCGTCGGGGAGCGAGCAGTACTTC
>TRBD2|TRBJ2-7|TRBV28|NA
CASSPVGGYDEQYF
TGTGCCAGCAGTCCCGTGGGGGGGTACGACGAGCAGTACTTC
>TRBD1|TRBJ1-2|TRBV4-1|NA
CASSQDMGQGARFYGYTF
TGCGCCAGCAGCCAAGATATGGGACAGGGGGCCCGATTCTATGGCTACACCTTC
>TRBD2|TRBJ2-7|TRBV10-3|few
CAIRAGAYEQYF
TGTGCCATCCGAGCGGGAGCCTACGAGCAGTACTTC
>NA|TRBJ2-3|TRBV9|once
CASSVTRWDGTDTQYF
TGTGCCAGCAGCGTAACCAGGTGGGATGGCACAGATACGCAGTATTTT
>NA|TRBJ2-1|TRBV19|NA
CASSAALSSYNEQFF
TGTGCCAGTAGCGCCGCACTTAGCTCCTACAATGAGCAGTTCTTC
>NA|TRBJ2-7|TRBV4-1|once
CASSQGEVGYEQYF
TGCGCCAGCAGCCAAGGTGAGGTAGGCTACGAGCAGTACTTC
>NA|TRBJ1-1|TRBV9|once
CASSVENGIPNGENTEAFF
TGTGCCAGCAGCGTAGAAAATGGGATTCCCAATGGGGAGAACACTGAAGCTTTCTTT
>TRBD1|TRBJ1-6|TRBV6-5|once
CASSYSAGGRSPLHF
TGTGCCAGCAGTTACTCGGCAGGGGGTCGTTCACCCCTCCACTTT
>NA|TRBJ1-1|TRBV19|NA
CASSIFAVNTEAFF
TGTGCCAGTAGTATATTTGCGGTTAACACTGAAGCTTTCTTT
>NA|TRBJ1-5|TRBV27|NA
CASSLVSNQPQHF
TGTGCCAGCAGTTTAGTCAGCAATCAGCCCCAGCATTTT
>TRBD2|TRBJ2-1|TRBV4-3|NA
CASSQDAGRGGNEQFF
TGCGCCAGCAGCCAAGATGCAGGGCGGGGGGGCAATGAGCAGTTCTTC
>TRBD1|TRBJ1-1|TRBV9|once
CASSVSGGGEAFF
TGTGCCAGCAGCGTCTCAGGGGGAGGGGAAGCTTTCTTT
>NA|TRBJ2-2|TRBV19|NA
CASSIGGTGGELFF
TGTGCCAGTAGTATAGGGGGAACCGGCGGGGAGCTGTTTTTT
>NA|TRBJ1-1|TRBV9|medium-sized
CASSSLTVAEAFF
TGTGCCAGCAGCTCGCTGACAGTAGCTGAAGCTTTCTTT
>NA|TRBJ1-1|TRBV6-6|NA
CASNPSQSNTEAFF
TGTGCCAGTAACCCCTCCCAGAGTAACACTGAAGCTTTCTTT